The T cell receptor beta chain under discussion was sequenced for a study of blood T cell repertoires in COVID-19. Germline CDR1 and CDR2: SGDLS and YYNGEE. Trimming took 5 bases from V and 0 from J; bases not matched to a gene: 1. The CDR3 loop spans 14 amino acids. Sequenced by immunoSEQ multiplex PCR; TCRdb stores in-frame clones only, minus some. The sample contains around 190,000 clones, about 80% of which appear only once. This receptor was identified in a man in his 60s with acute or convalescent COVID-19. This chain connects TRBV9 to TRBJ2-2; the match to TRBD2 covers 7 bases. Sequencing used peripheral blood. The CDR3 loop reads CASSLAANTGELFF. In DNA form, the CDR3 reads TGTGCCAGCAGTCTAGCGGCGAACACCGGGGAGCTGTTTTTT.